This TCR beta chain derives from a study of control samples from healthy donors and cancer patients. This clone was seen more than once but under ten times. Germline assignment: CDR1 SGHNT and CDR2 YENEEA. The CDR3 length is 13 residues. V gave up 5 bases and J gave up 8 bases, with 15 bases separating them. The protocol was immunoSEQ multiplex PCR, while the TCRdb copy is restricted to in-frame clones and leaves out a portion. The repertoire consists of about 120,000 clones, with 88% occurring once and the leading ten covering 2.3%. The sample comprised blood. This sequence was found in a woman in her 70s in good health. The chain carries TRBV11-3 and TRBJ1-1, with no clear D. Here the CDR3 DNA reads TGTGCCAGCAGCAGCCTTAGGTCCCCGGAAGCTTTCTTT. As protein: CASSSLRSPEAFF. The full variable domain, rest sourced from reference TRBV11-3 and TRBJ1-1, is EAGVVQSPRYKIIEKKQPVAFWCNPISGHNTLYWYLQNLGQGPELLIRYENEEAVDDSQLPKDRFSAERLKGVDSTLKIQPAELGDSAVYLCASSSLRSPEAFFGQGTRLTVV.